These T cell receptor beta chains were read from a single sample in a study of Ad26.COV2.S vaccination and SARS-CoV-2 variants. Here immunoSEQ multiplex PCR was the method, and the copy in TCRdb shows in-frame clones only, minus some. The repertoire consists of roughly 700,000 clones, with about 89% occurring once and the leading ten covering nearly 1.5%. This material consisted of peripheral blood, taken in a trial of Ad26.COV2.S vaccine versus placebo. The receptor source for this set is a person between 18 and 65 years old who received the Ad26.COV2.S COVID-19 vaccine or a placebo. CDR3s include the opening cysteine and the closing phenylalanine or tryptophan. The D gene is left open where the match is weak. A clone size is listed for some rows: how often the clone was seen (once, few, many), or a class if it is expanded.

V gene	D gene	J gene	clone size	CDR3 DNA	CDR3 protein
TRBV3-1/TRBV3-2	-	TRBJ2-2	-	TGTGCCAGCAGCCGTTCAGTTGACACCGGGGAGCTGTTTTTT	CASSRSVDTGELFF
TRBV7-9	-	TRBJ2-7	-	TGTGCCAGCAAGGTGGGGAGTGGGAAGCAGTACTTC	CASKVGSGKQYF
TRBV19	-	TRBJ2-3	-	TGTGCCAGTAGTATAGATTCGGCCACAGATACGCAGTATTTT	CASSIDSATDTQYF
TRBV11-2	-	TRBJ2-5	-	TGTGCCAGCAGCTTAGCAGGGCGAGAGACCCAGTACTTC	CASSLAGRETQYF
TRBV5-4	TRBD2	TRBJ2-1	-	TGTGCCAGCCGGGGGTCTGTACTGACTAGCGGGGACGGGGAGCAGTTCTTC	CASRGSVLTSGDGEQFF
TRBV7-2	-	TRBJ1-1	-	TGTGCCAGCAGCCCTGATCAAAGGAACACTGAAGCTTTCTTT	CASSPDQRNTEAFF
TRBV21-1	-	TRBJ1-1	once	TGTGCCAGCAGCAAAAAGGGGCCAAATGAAGCTTTCTTT	CASSKKGPNEAFF
TRBV24-1	-	TRBJ2-7	-	TGTGCCACCAGTGATCTGCGGGCGGAGGAGCAGTACTTC	CATSDLRAEEQYF
TRBV4-2	TRBD1	TRBJ2-1	-	TGTGCCAGCAGCCAAGCGCCCTCGACAGGGAATGAGCAGTTCTTC	CASSQAPSTGNEQFF
TRBV30	TRBD1	TRBJ1-1	-	TGTGCCTACAGGGGCCGAGGGGGCACTGAAGCTTTCTTT	CAYRGRGGTEAFF
TRBV27	TRBD2	TRBJ2-3	-	TGTGCCTCCGCCGGGTGGCTTAGCGGGGGGGCCGGAGATACGCAGTATTTT	CASAGWLSGGAGDTQYF
TRBV30	TRBD2	TRBJ2-1	-	TGTGCCTGGAGTCATCTTACTAGCGGGAGGTACAATGAGCAGTTCTTC	CAWSHLTSGRYNEQFF
TRBV7-2	-	TRBJ1-5	-	TGTGCCAGCAGCTTATCCGTTAGCAATCAGCCCCAGCATTTT	CASSLSVSNQPQHF
TRBV5-4	-	TRBJ2-2	-	TGTGCCAGCAGCTTATCTCCAGGGGTCACCGGGGAGCTGTTTTTT	CASSLSPGVTGELFF
TRBV5-5	-	TRBJ1-2	-	TGTGCCAGCAGCTTGGGGCAGACTTATGGCTACACCTTC	CASSLGQTYGYTF
TRBV7-9	-	TRBJ1-6	-	TGTGCCAGCAGCTTAGGGTCCCGGCTTGATTCACCCCTCCACTTT	CASSLGSRLDSPLHF
TRBV6-1	-	TRBJ2-2	-	TGTGCCAGCAGTGGACGTGGGACGACTACGAACACCGGGGAGCTGTTTTTT	CASSGRGTTTNTGELFF
TRBV2	-	TRBJ1-5	-	TGTGCCAGCAGTGAACCCGATGGTACGCCCCAGCATTTT	CASSEPDGTPQHF
TRBV18	TRBD1	TRBJ2-2	-	TGTGCCAGCTCACCCCCGACAGGGGGACTTAACACCGGGGAGCTGTTTTTT	CASSPPTGGLNTGELFF
TRBV18	TRBD1	TRBJ2-4	-	TGTGCCAGCTCACCACCAGGACAGGCGGGAGCCAAAAACATTCAGTACTTC	CASSPPGQAGAKNIQYF
TRBV13	-	TRBJ2-7	-	TGTGCCAGCAGCTCGGGGGTTTTCCAGGGCGAGCAGTACTTC	CASSSGVFQGEQYF
TRBV5-4	-	TRBJ1-2	-	TGTGCCAGCAGCTCGCAGTGGACAACCCCTAATTATGGCTACACCTTC	CASSSQWTTPNYGYTF
TRBV4-2	TRBD1	TRBJ2-5	-	TGTGCCAGCAGCCAGACAGGGACACAAGAGACCCAGTACTTC	CASSQTGTQETQYF
TRBV3-1/TRBV3-2	-	TRBJ2-3	-	TGTGCCAGCAGCCAAGAACCAGATACGCAGTATTTT	CASSQEPDTQYF
TRBV5-1	-	TRBJ2-7	-	TGCGCCAGCAGATCCACTGCCTTATCCTACGAGCAGTACTTC	CASRSTALSYEQYF
TRBV6-5	TRBD1	TRBJ2-2	-	TGTGCCAGCAGGCAGGGGGTGAACACCGGGGAGCTGTTTTTT	CASRQGVNTGELFF
TRBV11-1	-	TRBJ2-7	few	TGTGCCAGCAGCCGGGGGACGGGTTCCTACGAGCAGTACTTC	CASSRGTGSYEQYF
TRBV27	-	TRBJ2-2	few	TGTGCCAGCAGTGTGTCCGGGACGGGGAACACCGGGGAGCTGTTTTTT	CASSVSGTGNTGELFF
TRBV6-1	TRBD2	TRBJ2-3	-	TGTGCCAGCAGTGGCGGTAGCGGGATTTACACAGATACGCAGTATTTT	CASSGGSGIYTDTQYF
TRBV21-1	-	TRBJ1-6	-	TGTGCCAGCAGCAAAGGGACGGGAAGGGGTAAATCACCCCTCCACTTT	CASSKGTGRGKSPLHF
TRBV19	-	TRBJ1-1	few	TGTGCCAGCCTGGGACAGAACACTGAAGCTTTCTTT	CASLGQNTEAFF
TRBV2	-	TRBJ1-1	-	TGTGCCAGACGCTGGCTGAGGGAGAACACTGAAGCTTTCTTT	CARRWLRENTEAFF
TRBV3-1/TRBV3-2	-	TRBJ2-1	-	TGTGCCAGCAGCCGCGTGGGATCTTACAATGAGCAGTTCTTC	CASSRVGSYNEQFF
TRBV5-1	-	TRBJ2-1	-	TGCGCCAGCCGACGTCAGAGCTCCTACAATGAGCAGTTCTTC	CASRRQSSYNEQFF
TRBV10-2	TRBD2	TRBJ2-3	-	TGCGCCAGCAGTGACGGGGGGTTGCAGTATTTT	CASSDGGLQYF
TRBV7-3	-	TRBJ1-1	-	TGTGCCAGCAGCCTCGACTACAACACTGAAGCTTTCTTT	CASSLDYNTEAFF
TRBV10-1	-	TRBJ2-3	-	TGCGCCAGCAGTGAGAACACAGATACGCAGTATTTT	CASSENTDTQYF
TRBV6-6	-	TRBJ2-3	few	TGTGCCAGCAGTCTCGTGGGAGATACGCAGTATTTT	CASSLVGDTQYF
TRBV7-8	-	TRBJ2-7	-	TGTGCCAGCAGCTTAGGGGTTGTCTACGAGCAGTACTTC	CASSLGVVYEQYF
TRBV25-1	-	TRBJ2-7	-	TGTGCCAGCAGTGAATGGCAGGACGGCTACGAGCAGTACTTC	CASSEWQDGYEQYF
TRBV5-1	TRBD2	TRBJ2-5	-	TGCGCCAGCAGCTTGCCCGGGACTAGCGGGACCCAGTACTTC	CASSLPGTSGTQYF
TRBV18	TRBD1	TRBJ2-7	-	TGTGCCAGCTCGACAGGGTTCCCTTCCTACGAGCAGTACTTC	CASSTGFPSYEQYF
TRBV27	-	TRBJ2-4	-	TGTGCCAGCAAGGGATCCGTTCTAGCCAAAAACATTCAGTACTTC	CASKGSVLAKNIQYF
TRBV19	-	TRBJ2-3	-	TGTGCCAGTAGTATTACTAGGGAAGATACGCAGTATTTT	CASSITREDTQYF
TRBV9	-	TRBJ2-2	-	TGTGCCAGCAGCCCCATTATAGCCGGGGAGCTGTTTTTT	CASSPIIAGELFF
TRBV30	TRBD1	TRBJ1-5	-	TGTGCCTGGAGTTACGGGACAGGGGGTTATCAGCCCCAGCATTTT	CAWSYGTGGYQPQHF
TRBV7-6	TRBD1	TRBJ2-7	-	TGTGCCAGCAGCTTAAGGGGGCCCGAGCAGTACTTC	CASSLRGPEQYF